The clone carrying this TCR beta chain occurred once. These data belong to a study of blood T cell repertoires in COVID-19. Study summary: Acute and convalescent COVID-19 specimens originated in the United States, Italy and Spain. PBMCs, B-cell-depleted T cells, or T cells were the source of the cDNA or gDNA that made up the material.

In the original processing: Reference gene primer amplification in the assay estimated nucleated cell counts. Using immunoSEQ multiplex PCR, the repertoire was profiled, and TCRdb retains in-frame clones only, with some absent. D and trimming were read from the DNA, whereas the V and J calls and clone size are those reported in that table. This table holds about 220,000 clones, approximately 84% found once. The CDR3 is made up of 15 amino acids. V was shortened by 2 bases and J by 5 bases, with 15 bases between the two germline ends. Germline lookup yields CDR1 LNHNV and CDR2 YYDKDF (reference sequence).

Sequencing was carried out using peripheral blood. This clonotype was sampled from a young woman who had recovered from COVID-19. The V call is TRBV15, the J call TRBJ1-1; D perhaps matches TRBD1 (5 bases). This CDR3 is CATSRSRQFRTEAFF. CDR3 sequence (DNA): TGTGCCACCAGCAGATCCCGACAGTTTCGTACTGAAGCTTTCTTT.